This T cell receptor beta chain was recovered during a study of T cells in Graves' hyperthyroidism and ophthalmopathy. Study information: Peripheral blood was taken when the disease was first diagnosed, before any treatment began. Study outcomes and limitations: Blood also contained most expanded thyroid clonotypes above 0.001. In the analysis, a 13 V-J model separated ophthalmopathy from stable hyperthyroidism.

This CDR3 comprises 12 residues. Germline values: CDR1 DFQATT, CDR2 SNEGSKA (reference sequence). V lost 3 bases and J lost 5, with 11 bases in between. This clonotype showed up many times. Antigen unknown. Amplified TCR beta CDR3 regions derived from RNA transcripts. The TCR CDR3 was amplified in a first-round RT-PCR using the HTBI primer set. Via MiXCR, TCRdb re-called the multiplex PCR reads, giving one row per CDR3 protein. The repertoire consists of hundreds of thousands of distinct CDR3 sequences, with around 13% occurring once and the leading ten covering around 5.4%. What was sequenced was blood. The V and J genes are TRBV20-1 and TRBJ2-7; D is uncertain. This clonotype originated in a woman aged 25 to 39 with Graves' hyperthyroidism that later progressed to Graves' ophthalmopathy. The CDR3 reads CSASGAGNEQYF. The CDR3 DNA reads TGCAGTGCTAGCGGCGCCGGAAACGAGCAGTACTTC.